This T cell receptor (beta chain) was captured in a study of cytomegalovirus exposure and HLA in healthy donors. Study-level points and caveats: Most TCRs appeared rarely, but some public TCRs recurred in many donors. From TCR beta sequences, most subjects' HLA-A and HLA-B alleles were reportedly predicted accurately.

It was with 60 Vbeta and 13 Jbeta primers that the PCR ran. Libraries were prepared by immunoSEQ multiplex PCR; TCRdb keeps only in-frame clonotypes and omits some of them. The sample shows 100,000 to 150,000 clones, around 72% of them seen only once. The donors, nominally healthy at sampling, likely had unrecorded immune exposures. Turning to this clone: Its antigen is as yet unknown.

This CDR3 region has 14 residues. CDR1 is MNHNS, CDR2 SASEGT, per germline. Trimming shortened V by 2 bases and J by 5 bases, and 12 bases separated the two germline ends. The gene calls are TRBV6-1 and TRBJ1-1; D possibly corresponds to TRBD1 (6 bases). The sample comprised PBMCs. This clonotype was obtained from a human donor in good health. The CDR3 DNA follows: TGTGCCAGCAGTGAATTGGGGGGGCCGACTGAAGCTTTCTTT. Protein sequence: CASSELGGPTEAFF.